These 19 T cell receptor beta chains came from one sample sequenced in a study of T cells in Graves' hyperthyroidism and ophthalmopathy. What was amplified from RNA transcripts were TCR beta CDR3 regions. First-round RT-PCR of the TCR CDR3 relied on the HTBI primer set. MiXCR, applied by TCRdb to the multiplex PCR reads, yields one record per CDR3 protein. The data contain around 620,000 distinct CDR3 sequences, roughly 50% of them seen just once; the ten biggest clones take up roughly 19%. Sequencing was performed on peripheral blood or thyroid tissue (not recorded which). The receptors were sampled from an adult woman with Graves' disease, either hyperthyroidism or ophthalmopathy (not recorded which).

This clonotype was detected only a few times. In DNA form, the CDR3 reads TGTGCCAGCAGCTTAGAACAGGGTTCACCCCTCCACTTT. Translation: CASSLEQGSPLHF. The chain couples TRBV7-7 to TRBJ1-6, with a possible D match to TRBD1 (6 bases). This CDR3 has 13 residues. V dropped 1 base and J dropped 9 bases, with 7 bases sitting between them. CDR1 and CDR2 (germline): SSHAT, FNYEAQ (reference sequence).

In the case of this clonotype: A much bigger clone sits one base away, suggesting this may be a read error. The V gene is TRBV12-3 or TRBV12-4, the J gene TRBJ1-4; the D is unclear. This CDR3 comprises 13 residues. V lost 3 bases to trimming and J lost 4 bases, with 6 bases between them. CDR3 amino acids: CASSFEGNEKLFF. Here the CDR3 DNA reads TGTGCCAGCAGTTTCGAGGGTAATGAAAAACTGTTTTTT.

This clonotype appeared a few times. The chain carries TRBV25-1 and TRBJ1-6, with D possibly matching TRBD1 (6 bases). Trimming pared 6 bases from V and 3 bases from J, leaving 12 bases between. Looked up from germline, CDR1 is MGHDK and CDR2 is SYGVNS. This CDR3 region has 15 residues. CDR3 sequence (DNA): TGTGCCAGCAGGACCAGGGGCGGCTATAATTCACCCCTCCACTTT. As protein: CASRTRGGYNSPLHF.

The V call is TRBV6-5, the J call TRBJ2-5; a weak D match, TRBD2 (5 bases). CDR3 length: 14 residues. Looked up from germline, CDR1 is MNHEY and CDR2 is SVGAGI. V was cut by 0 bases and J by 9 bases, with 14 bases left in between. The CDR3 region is CASSYSGSNQPQYF. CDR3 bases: TGTGCCAGCAGTTACTCGGGGAGCAATCAGCCCCAGTACTTC.

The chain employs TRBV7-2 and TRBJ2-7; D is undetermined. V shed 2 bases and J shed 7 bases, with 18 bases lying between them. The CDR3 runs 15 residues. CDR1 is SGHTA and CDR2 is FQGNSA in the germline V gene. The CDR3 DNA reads TGTGCCAGCAGCTTATGGGCCAAGGGCTACAATGAGCAGTACTTC. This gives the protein CASSLWAKGYNEQYF.

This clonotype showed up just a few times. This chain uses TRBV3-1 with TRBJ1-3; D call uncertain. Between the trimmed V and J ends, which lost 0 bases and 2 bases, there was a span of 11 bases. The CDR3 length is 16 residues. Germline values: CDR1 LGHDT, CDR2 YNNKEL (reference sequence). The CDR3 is CASSQDDLYPGNTIYF. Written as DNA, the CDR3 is TGTGCCAGCAGCCAAGACGACCTCTACCCTGGAAACACCATATATTTT.

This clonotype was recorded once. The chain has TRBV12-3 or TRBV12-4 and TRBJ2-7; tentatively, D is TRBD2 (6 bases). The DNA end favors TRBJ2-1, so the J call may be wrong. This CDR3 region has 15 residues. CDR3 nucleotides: TGTGCCAGCAGTCAGCCCGGGACTTCTTACAATGAGCAGTTCTTC. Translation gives CASSQPGTSYNEQFF.

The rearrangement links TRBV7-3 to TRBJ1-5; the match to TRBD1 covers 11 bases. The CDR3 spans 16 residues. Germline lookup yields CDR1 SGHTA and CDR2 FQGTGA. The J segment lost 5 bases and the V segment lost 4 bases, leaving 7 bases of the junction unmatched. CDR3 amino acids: CASSSSMGQGDQPQHF. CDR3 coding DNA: TGTGCCAGCAGCTCCTCCATGGGACAGGGGGATCAGCCCCAGCATTTT.

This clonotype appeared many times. The CDR3: CAISESKAGGPDEQYF. The CDR3 nucleotides are TGTGCCATCAGTGAGTCGAAGGCGGGAGGGCCGGACGAGCAGTACTTC. The rearrangement uses TRBV10-3 and TRBJ2-7; 9 positions agree with TRBD2. The CDR3 has 16 residues. CDR1 ENHRY and CDR2 SYGVKD come from the germline V gene. V shed 0 bases, J shed 5 bases, and the junction held 8 bases outside the gene matches.

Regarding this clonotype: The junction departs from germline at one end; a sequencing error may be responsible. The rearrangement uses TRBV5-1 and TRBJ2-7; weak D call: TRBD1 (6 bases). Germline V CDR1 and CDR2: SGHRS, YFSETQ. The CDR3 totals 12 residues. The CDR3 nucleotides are TGTGCCAGCAGCACGTTCCAGGGGGAGCAGTACTTC. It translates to CASSTFQGEQYF.

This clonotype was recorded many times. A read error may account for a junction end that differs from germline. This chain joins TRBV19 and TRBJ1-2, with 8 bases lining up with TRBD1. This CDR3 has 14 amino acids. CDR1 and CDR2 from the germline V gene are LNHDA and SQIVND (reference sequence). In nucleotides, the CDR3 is TGCGCCGTCGAAGGAGGACAGGGAAGAGGTGGCTACACCTTC. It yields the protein CAVEGGQGRGGYTF. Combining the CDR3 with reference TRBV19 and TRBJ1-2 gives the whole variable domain DGGITQSPKYLFRKEGQNVTLSCEQNLNHDAMYWYRQDPGQGLRLIYYSQIVNDFQKGDIAEGYSVSREKKESFPLTVTSAQKNPTAFYLCAVEGGQGRGGYTFGSGTRLTVV.

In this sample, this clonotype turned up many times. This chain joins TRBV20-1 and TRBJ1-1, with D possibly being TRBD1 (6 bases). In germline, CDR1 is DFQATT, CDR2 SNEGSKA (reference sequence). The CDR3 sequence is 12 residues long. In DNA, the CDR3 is TGCAGGGGGAACAGGGCGGACACTGAAGCTTTCTTT. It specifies CRGNRADTEAFF.

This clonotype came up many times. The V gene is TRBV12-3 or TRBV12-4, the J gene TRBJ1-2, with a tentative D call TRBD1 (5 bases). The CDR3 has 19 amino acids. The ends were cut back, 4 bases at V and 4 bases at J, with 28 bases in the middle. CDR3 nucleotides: TGTGCCAGCAGTTCCCCAACGGCCGGGGGTAGGGCGTTGGTCTATGGCTACACCTTC. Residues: CASSSPTAGGRALVYGYTF.

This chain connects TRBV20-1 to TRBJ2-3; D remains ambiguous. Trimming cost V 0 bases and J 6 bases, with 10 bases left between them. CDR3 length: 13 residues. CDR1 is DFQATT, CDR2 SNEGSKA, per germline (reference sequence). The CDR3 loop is CSARDFSVDTQYF. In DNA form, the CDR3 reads TGCAGTGCTAGAGATTTCTCGGTGGATACGCAGTATTTT.

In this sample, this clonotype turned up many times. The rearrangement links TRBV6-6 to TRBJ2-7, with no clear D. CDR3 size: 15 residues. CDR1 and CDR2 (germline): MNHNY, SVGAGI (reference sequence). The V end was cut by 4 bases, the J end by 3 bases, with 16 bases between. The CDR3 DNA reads TGTGCCAGCAGTTTCCCAGGCGGCAGTGTCTACGAGCAGTACTTC. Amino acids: CASSFPGGSVYEQYF.

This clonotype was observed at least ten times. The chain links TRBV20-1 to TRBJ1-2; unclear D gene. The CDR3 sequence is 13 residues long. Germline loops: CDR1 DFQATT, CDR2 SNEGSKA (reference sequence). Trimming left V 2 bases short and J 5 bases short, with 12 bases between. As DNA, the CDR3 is TGCAGTGCTAGACCCTTACACGGGTATGGCTACACCTTC. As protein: CSARPLHGYGYTF.

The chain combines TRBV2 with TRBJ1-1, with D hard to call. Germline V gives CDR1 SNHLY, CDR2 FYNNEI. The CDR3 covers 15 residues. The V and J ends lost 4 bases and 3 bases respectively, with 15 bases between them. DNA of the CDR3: TGTGCCAGCAGTGCTACCTTGGACGGTTACACTGAAGCTTTCTTT. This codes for CASSATLDGYTEAFF.

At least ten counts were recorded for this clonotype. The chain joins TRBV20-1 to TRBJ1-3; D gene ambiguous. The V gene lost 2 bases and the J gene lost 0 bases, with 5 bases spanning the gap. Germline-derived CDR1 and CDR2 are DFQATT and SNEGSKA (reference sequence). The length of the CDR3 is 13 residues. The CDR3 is CSARSISGNTIYF. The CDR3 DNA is TGCAGTGCTAGATCTATCTCTGGAAACACCATATATTTT.

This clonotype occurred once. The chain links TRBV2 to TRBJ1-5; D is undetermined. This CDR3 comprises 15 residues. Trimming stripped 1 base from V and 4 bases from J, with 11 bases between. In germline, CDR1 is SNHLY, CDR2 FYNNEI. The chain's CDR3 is CASSEEHLGNQPQHF. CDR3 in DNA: TGTGCCAGCAGTGAAGAGCACCTAGGGAATCAGCCCCAGCATTTT.